This TCR beta chain emerged from a study of T cells after yellow fever vaccination. This clonotype has a handful of counts. A universal primer site and UMIs were added as TCR cDNA was made by 5'RACE template switching. TCRdb reprocessed the 5' RACE reads with MiXCR, giving one entry per CDR3 protein. Of a few hundred thousand distinct CDR3 sequences listed, around 6.8% are singletons. The CDR3 has 12 residues. Between the trimmed V and J ends, which lost 0 bases and 7 bases, there was a span of 7 bases. Germline CDR1 reads SGHRS; CDR2 reads YFSETQ. Sample: PBMCs, taken 35 to 50 days after the first yellow fever vaccination. This clonotype was sampled from a man between 18 and 35 years old who received the YFV17D yellow fever vaccine. The rearrangement uses TRBV5-1 and TRBJ1-1; unclear D gene. CDR3 coding DNA: TGCGCCAGCAGCTTGGATCACCGTGAAGCTTTCTTT. Protein: CASSLDHREAFF.